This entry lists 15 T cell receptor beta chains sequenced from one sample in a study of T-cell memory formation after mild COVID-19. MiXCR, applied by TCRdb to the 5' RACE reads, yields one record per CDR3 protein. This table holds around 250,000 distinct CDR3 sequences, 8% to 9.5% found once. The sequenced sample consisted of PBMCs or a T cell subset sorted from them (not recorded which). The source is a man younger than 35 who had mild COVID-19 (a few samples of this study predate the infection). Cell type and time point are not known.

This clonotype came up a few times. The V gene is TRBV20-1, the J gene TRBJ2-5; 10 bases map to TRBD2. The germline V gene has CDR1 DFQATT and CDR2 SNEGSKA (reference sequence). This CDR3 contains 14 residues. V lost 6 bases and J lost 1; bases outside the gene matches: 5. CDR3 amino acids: CSAPLAGVQETQYF. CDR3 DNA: TGCAGTGCCCCGCTAGCGGGGGTCCAAGAGACCCAGTACTTC.

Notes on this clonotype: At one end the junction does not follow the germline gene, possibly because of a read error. The CDR3 is CASSFGVLAGLKTEAFF. Written as DNA, the CDR3 is TGTGCCAGCAGTTTTGGGGTATTGGCAGGGTTGAAAACTGAAGCTTTCTTT. The gene calls are TRBV12-3 or TRBV12-4 and TRBJ1-1; D is perhaps TRBD1 (5 bases). The length of the CDR3 is 17 residues.

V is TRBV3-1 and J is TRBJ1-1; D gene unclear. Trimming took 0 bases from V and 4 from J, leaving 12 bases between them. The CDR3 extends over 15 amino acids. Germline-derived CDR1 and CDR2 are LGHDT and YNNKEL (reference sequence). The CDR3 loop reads CASSQDLAAATEAFF. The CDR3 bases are TGTGCCAGCAGCCAAGATCTTGCGGCAGCCACTGAAGCTTTCTTT.

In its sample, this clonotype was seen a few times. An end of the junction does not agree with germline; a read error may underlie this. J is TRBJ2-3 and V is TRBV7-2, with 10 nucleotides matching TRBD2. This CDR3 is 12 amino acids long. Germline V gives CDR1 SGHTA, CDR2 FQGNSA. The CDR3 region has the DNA TGTGCCAGCAGTCCCCCTAGCGGGGGAGGGAACTTT. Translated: CASSPPSGGGNF. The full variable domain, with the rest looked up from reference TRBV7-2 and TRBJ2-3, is GAGVSQSPSNKVTEKGKDVELRCDPISGHTALYWYRQSLGQGLEFLIYFQGNSAPDKSGLPSDRFSAERTGGSVSTLTIQRTQQEDSAVYLCASSPPSGGGNFGPGTRLTVL.

For the CDR3, the DNA is TGTGCCACCAGTGACTCCTTCGGGGGGGTCACCGGGGAGCTGTTTTTT. Its translation is CATSDSFGGVTGELFF. The rearrangement links TRBV24-1 to TRBJ2-2, with 8 bases fitting TRBD2. This CDR3 is 16 amino acids long. The V gene's germline CDR1 is KGHDR and CDR2 SFDVKD. Losses at the gene ends were 4 bases for V and 4 bases for J; bases not matched to a gene: 7.

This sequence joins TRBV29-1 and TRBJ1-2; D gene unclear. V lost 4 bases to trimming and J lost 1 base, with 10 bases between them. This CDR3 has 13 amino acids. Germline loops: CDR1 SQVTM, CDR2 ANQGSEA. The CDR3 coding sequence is TGCAGCGTTGGGGCAGGCGTTAACTATGGCTACACCTTC. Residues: CSVGAGVNYGYTF.

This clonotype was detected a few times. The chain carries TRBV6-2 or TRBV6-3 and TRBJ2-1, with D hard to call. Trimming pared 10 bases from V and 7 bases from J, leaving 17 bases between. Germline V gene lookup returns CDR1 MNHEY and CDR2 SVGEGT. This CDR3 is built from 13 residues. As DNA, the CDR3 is TGTGCCACCCTACCTAGAGTCTGGAATGAGCAGTTCTTC. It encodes CATLPRVWNEQFF.

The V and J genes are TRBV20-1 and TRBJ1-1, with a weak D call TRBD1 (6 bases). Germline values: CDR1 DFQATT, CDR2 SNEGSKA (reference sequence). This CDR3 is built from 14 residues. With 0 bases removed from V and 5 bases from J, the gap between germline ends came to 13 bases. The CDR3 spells CSARDFGGRTEAFF. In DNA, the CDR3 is TGCAGTGCTAGAGATTTTGGGGGGCGGACTGAAGCTTTCTTT.

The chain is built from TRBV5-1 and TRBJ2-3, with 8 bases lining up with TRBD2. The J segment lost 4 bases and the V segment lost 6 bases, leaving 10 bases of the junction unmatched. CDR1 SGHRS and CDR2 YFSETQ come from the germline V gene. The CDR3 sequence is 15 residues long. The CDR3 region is CASTWRGAPADTQYF. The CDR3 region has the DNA TGCGCCAGCACCTGGCGGGGGGCCCCCGCAGATACGCAGTATTTT.

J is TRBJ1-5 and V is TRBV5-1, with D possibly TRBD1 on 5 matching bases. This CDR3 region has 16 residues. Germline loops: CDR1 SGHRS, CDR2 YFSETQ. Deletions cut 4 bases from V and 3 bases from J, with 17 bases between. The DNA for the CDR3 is TGCGCCAGCAGCCCGGGGCCCCGATCACCCAATCAGCCCCAGCATTTT. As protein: CASSPGPRSPNQPQHF.

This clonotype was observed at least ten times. The CDR3 DNA follows: TGTGCCAGCAGCGCAGCAGGGGAGACCCAGTACTTC. This codes for CASSAAGETQYF. This chain joins TRBV9 and TRBJ2-5; weak D call: TRBD1 (5 bases). This CDR3 is 12 amino acids long. Germline CDR1 SGDLS, CDR2 YYNGEE. Trimming pared 3 bases from V and 5 bases from J, leaving 8 bases between. Looking up the rest from reference TRBV9 and TRBJ2-5 gives the full variable domain: DSGVTQTPKHLITATGQRVTLRCSPRSGDLSVYWYQQSLDQGLQFLIQYYNGEERAKGNILERFSAQQFPDLHSELNLSSLELGDSALYFCASSAAGETQYFGPGTRLLVL.

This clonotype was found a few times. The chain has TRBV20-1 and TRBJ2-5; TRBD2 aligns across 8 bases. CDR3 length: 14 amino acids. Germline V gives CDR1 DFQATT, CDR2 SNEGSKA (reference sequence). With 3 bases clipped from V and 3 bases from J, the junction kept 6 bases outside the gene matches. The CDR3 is CSASRRSGEETQYF. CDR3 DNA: TGCAGTGCTAGTCGGCGTAGCGGGGAAGAGACCCAGTACTTC.

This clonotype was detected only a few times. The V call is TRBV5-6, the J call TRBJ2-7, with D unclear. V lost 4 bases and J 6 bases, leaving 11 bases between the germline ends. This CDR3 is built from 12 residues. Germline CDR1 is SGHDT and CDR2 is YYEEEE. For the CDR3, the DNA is TGTGCCAGCAGCATCGGTTCGCTCGAGCAGTACGTC. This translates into CASSIGSLEQYV.

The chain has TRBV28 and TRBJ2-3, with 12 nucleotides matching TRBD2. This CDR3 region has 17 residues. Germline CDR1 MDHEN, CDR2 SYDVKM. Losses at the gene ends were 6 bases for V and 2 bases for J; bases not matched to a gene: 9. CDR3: CASSPGTSGLATDTQYF. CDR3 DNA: TGTGCCAGCAGCCCCGGGACTAGCGGGTTAGCCACAGATACGCAGTATTTT.

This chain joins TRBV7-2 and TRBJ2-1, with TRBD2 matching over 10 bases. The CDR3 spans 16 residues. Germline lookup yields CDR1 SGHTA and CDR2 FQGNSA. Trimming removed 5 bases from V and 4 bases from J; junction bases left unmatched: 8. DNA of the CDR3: TGTGCCAGCAGCCGCGCGGGACTAGCGAGATACAATGAGCAGTTCTTC. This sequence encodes CASSRAGLARYNEQFF. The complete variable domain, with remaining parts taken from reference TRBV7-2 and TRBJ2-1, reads GAGVSQSPSNKVTEKGKDVELRCDPISGHTALYWYRQSLGQGLEFLIYFQGNSAPDKSGLPSDRFSAERTGGSVSTLTIQRTQQEDSAVYLCASSRAGLARYNEQFFGPGTRLTVL.